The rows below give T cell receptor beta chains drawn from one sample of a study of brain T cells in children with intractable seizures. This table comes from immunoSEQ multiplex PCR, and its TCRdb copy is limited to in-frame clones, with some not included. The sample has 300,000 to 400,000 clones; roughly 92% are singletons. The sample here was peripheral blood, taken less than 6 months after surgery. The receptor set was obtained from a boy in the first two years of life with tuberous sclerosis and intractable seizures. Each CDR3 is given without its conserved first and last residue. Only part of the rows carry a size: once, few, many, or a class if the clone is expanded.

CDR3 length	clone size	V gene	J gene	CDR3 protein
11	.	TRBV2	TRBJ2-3	ASSAPRGDTQY
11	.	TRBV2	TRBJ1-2	ASSDRVIYGYT
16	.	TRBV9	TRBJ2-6	ASSAPWGSSSGANVLT
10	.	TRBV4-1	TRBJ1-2	ASSQDTLGYT
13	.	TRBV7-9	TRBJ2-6	ASSSGRSGANVLT
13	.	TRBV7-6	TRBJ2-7	ASSYLRDHSYEQY
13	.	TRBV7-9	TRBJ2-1	ASSLGLADYNEQF
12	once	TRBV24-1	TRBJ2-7	ATSESTGFLQQY
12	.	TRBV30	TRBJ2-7	ACRRDRASYEQY
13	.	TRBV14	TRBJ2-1	ASSQDRGGHNEQF
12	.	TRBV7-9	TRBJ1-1	ASSLAGTAGIAF
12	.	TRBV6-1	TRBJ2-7	ASSESGAPLEQY
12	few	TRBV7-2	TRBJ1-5	ASSSGQGNQPQH
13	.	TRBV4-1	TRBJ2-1	ASSQGLAVINEQF
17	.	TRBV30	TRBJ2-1	AWSSGTSGRAPQYNEQF
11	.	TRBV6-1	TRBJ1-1	ASSEASVAEAF